This T cell receptor (beta chain) was observed in a study of shared clonotypes between healthy human individuals. Looking at the study overall: Serving as donors were a couple of women and a few men, whose ages spanned 18 to 49. Donors had three CD4 naive, three CD4 memory, two CD8 naive and one CD8 memory plate apiece.

Study-wide findings and caveats: Blood was the sole source, and tissue repertoires probably differ.

About this clone itself: The antigen remains undetermined.

Deletions cut 8 bases from V and 3 bases from J, with 20 bases between. The CDR3 contains 15 residues. The germline CDR1 and CDR2 sequences are MNHEY and SMNVEV (reference sequence). Assay: immunoSEQ multiplex PCR; the TCRdb copy retains only in-frame clones and omits some. The data show hundreds of thousands of clones, about 95% seen once. CD8 cells regarded as naive lacked CD45RO, were positively chosen for CCR7, and omitted terminally differentiated effector memory CD45RA+ cells. What was sequenced was naive CD8+ T cells sorted from blood. The rearrangement links TRBV27 to TRBJ2-7, with unresolved D. This receptor was obtained from a woman between 25 and 40 years old in good health. The CDR3 sequence is CASSIGPASLYEQYF. The CDR3 region has the DNA TGTGCCAGCTCCATTGGGCCGGCAAGCCTCTACGAGCAGTACTTC.